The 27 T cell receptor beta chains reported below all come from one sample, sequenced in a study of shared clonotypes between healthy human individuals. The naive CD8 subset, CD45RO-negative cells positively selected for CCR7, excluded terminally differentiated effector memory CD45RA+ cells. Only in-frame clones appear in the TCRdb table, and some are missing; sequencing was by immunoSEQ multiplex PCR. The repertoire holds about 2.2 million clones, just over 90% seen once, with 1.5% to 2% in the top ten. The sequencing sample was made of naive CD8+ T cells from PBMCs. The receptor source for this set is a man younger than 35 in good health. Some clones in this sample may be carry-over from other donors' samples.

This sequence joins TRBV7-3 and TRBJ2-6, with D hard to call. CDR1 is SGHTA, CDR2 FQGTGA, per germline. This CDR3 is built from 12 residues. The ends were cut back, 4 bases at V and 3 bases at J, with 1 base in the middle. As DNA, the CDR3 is TGTGCCAGCAGCTATGGGGCCAACGTCCTGACTTTC. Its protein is CASSYGANVLTF.

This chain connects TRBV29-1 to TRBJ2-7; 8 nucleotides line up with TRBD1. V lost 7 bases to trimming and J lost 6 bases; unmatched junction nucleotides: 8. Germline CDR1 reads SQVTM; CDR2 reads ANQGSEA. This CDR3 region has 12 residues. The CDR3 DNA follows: TGCAGCGCCACAGGGGGAGGAGGCGAGCAGTACTTC. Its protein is CSATGGGGEQYF.

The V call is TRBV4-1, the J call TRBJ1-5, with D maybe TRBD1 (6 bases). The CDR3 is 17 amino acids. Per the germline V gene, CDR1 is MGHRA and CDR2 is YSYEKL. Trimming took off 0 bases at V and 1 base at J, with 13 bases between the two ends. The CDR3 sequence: CASSQDQGRSSNQPQHF. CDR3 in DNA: TGCGCCAGCAGCCAAGATCAGGGGAGGAGCAGCAATCAGCCCCAGCATTTT.

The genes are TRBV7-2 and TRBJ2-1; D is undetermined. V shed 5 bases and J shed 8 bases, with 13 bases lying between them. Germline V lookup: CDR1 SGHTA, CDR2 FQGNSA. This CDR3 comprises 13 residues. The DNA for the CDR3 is TGTGCCAGCAGCCAAGATTACCGGGATGAGCAGTTCTTC. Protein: CASSQDYRDEQFF.

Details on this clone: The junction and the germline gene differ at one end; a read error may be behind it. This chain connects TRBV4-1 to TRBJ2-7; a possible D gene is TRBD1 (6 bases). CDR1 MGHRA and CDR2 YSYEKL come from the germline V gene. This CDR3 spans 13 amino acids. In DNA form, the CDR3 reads TGCGCCAGCAGCCAAGGGCTTCTCGACAGGCCACAATTC. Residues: CASSQGLLDRPQF.

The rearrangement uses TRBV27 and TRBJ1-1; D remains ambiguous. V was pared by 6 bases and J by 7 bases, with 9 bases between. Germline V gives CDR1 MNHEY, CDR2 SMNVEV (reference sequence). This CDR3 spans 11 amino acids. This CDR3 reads CASSQGIEAFF. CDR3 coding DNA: TGTGCCAGCAGCCAAGGGATTGAAGCTTTCTTT.

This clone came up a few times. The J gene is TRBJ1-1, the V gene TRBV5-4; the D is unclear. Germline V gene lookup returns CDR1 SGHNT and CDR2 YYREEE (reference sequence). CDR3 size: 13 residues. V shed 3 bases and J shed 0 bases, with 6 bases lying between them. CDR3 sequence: CASSYVLNTEAFF. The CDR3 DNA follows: TGTGCCAGCAGCTACGTCTTGAACACTGAAGCTTTCTTT.

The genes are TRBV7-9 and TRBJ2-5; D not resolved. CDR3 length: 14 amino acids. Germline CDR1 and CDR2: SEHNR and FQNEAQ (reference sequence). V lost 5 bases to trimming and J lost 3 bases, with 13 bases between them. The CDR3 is CASSLPGVEETQYF. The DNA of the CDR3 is TGTGCCAGCAGCCTCCCCGGCGTTGAAGAGACCCAGTACTTC.

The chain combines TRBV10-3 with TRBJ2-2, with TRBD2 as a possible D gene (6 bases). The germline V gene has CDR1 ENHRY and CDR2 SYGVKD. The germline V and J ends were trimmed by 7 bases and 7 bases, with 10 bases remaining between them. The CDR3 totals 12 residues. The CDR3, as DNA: TGTGCCATCAACGGGGGTGGCGGGGAGCTGTTTTTT. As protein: CAINGGGGELFF.

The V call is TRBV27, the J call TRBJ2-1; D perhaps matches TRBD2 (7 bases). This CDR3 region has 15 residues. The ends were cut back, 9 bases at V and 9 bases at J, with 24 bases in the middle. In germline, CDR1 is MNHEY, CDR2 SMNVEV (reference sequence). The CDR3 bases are TGTGCCAGTCATTTCCAGGGAGGGGGTAATAGTGAGCAGTTCTTC. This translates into CASHFQGGGNSEQFF.

The CDR3 protein is CASSLGGWTDTQYF. CDR3 DNA: TGTGCCAGCAGCTTAGGCGGGTGGACAGATACGCAGTATTTT. This sequence joins TRBV7-9 and TRBJ2-3; TRBD2 might be the D (5 bases). The CDR3 sequence is 14 residues long. V dropped 1 base and J dropped 3 bases, with 8 bases sitting between them. Germline V gene data show CDR1 as SEHNR and CDR2 as FQNEAQ (reference sequence).

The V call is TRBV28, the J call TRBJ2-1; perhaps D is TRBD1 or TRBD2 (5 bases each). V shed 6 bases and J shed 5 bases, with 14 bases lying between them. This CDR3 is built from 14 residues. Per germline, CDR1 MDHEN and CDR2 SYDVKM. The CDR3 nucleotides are TGTGCCAGCAGCCCTGGACTGGGGGACAATGAGCAGTTCTTC. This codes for CASSPGLGDNEQFF.

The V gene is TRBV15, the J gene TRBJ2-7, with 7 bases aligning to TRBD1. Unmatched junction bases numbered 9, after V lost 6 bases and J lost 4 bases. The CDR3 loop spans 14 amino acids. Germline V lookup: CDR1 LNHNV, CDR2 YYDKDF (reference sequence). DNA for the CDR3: TGTGCCACCAGTAAGGGGGCCCTTATTTACGAGCAGTACTTC. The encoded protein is CATSKGALIYEQYF.

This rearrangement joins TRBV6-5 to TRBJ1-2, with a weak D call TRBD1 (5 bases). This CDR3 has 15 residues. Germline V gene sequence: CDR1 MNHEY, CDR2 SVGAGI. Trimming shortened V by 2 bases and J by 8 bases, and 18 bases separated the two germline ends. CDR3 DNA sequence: TGTGCCAGCAGTTACGGATGGGGGTCGACTGTGGGCTACACCTTC. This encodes CASSYGWGSTVGYTF.

The CDR3 spells CASSLAGGSAGNTIYF. In nucleotides, the CDR3 is TGTGCCAGCAGCTTAGCTGGGGGGTCCGCTGGAAACACCATATATTTT. The V and J genes are TRBV11-2 and TRBJ1-3; TRBD1 might be the D (5 bases). The CDR3 is 16 residues long. Germline assignment: CDR1 SGHAT and CDR2 FQNNGV. Trimming removed 1 base from V and 2 bases from J, with 12 bases in between.

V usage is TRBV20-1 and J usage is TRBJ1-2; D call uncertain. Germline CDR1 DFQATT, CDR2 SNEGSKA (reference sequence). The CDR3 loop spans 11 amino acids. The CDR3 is CNSGANYGYTF. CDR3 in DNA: TGCAATTCAGGTGCTAACTATGGCTACACCTTC.

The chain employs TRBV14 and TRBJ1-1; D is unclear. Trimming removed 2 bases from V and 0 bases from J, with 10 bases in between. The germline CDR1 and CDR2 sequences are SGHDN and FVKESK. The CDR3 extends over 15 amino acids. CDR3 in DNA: TGTGCCAGCAGCCAATACCCCTCATTGAACACTGAAGCTTTCTTT. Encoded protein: CASSQYPSLNTEAFF.

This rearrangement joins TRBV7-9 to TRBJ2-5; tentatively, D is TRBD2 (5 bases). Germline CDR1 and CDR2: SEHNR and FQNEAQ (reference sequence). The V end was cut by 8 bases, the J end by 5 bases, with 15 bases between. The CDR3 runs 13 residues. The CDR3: CASSREGDETQYF. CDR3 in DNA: TGTGCCAGCTCCCGAGAGGGAGACGAGACCCAGTACTTC.

CDR3 residues: CASSQGRLNIDETQYF. Here the CDR3 DNA reads TGTGCCAGCAGCCAAGGGCGCCTTAACATTGATGAGACCCAGTACTTC. The chain links TRBV4-2 to TRBJ2-5; D not resolved. Germline V gene sequence: CDR1 LGHNA, CDR2 YNFKEQ. The CDR3 has 16 amino acids. V lost 1 base and J 5 bases, leaving 17 bases between the germline ends.

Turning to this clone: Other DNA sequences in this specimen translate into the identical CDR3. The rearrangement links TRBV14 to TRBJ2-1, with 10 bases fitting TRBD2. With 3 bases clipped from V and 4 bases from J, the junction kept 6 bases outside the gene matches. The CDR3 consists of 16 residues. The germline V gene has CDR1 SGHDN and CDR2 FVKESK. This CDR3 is CASSQVPTSGYNEQFF. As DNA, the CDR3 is TGTGCCAGCAGCCAGGTTCCGACTAGCGGGTACAATGAGCAGTTCTTC.

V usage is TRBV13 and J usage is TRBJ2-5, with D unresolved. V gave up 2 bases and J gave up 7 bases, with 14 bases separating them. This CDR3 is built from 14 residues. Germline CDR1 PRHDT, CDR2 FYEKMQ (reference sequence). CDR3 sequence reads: CASSLRAPRGTQYF. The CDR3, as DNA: TGTGCCAGCAGCTTAAGGGCCCCGAGAGGGACCCAGTACTTC. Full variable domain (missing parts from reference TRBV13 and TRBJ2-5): AAGVIQSPRHLIKEKRETATLKCYPIPRHDTVYWYQQGPGQDPQFLISFYEKMQSDKGSIPDRFSAQQFSDYHSELNMSSLELGDSALYFCASSLRAPRGTQYFGPGTRLLVL.

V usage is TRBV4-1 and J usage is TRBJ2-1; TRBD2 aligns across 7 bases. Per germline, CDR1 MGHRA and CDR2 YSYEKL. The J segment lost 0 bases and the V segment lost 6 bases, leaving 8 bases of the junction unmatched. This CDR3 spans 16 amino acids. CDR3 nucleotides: TGCGCCAGCAGTAGTTTAAGCGGGACCTCCTACAATGAGCAGTTCTTC. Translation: CASSSLSGTSYNEQFF.

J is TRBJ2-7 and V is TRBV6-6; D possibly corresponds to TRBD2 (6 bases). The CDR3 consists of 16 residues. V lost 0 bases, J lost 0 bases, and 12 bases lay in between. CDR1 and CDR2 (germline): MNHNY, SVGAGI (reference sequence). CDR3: CASSYSVSGSSYEQYF. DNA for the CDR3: TGTGCCAGCAGTTACTCTGTCTCCGGGAGCTCCTACGAGCAGTACTTC.

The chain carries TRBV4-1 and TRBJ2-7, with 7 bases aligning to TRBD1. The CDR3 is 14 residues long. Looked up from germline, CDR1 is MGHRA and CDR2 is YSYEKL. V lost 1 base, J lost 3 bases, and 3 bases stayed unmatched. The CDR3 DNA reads TGCGCCAGCAGCCAAGGAAACAGGGGCTACGAGCAGTACTTC. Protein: CASSQGNRGYEQYF.

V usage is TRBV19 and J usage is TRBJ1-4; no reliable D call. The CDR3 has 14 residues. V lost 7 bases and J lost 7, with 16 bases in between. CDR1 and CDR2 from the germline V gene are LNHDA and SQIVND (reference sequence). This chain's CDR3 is CASTQRLFGEKLFF. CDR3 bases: TGTGCCAGTACCCAGCGGCTATTCGGTGAAAAACTGTTTTTT.

CDR3 nucleotide sequence: TGTGCCAGCACGTTCTCTGGAAACACCATATATTTT. Translating it yields CASTFSGNTIYF. The rearrangement links TRBV28 to TRBJ1-3; D ambiguous. Trimming stripped 7 bases from V and 0 bases from J, with 4 bases between. Germline assignment: CDR1 MDHEN and CDR2 SYDVKM. CDR3 size: 12 residues.

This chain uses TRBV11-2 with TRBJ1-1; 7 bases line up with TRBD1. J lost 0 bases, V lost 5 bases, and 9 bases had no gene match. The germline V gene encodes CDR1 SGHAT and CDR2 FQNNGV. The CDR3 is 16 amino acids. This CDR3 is CASSLRQGPMNTEAFF. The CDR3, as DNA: TGTGCCAGCAGCCTGCGACAGGGACCCATGAACACTGAAGCTTTCTTT.